This TCR beta chain appears in the sequencing data of a study of beta chain features in type 1 diabetes. The investigators reverse transcribed all of the isolated RNA, so they sequenced expressed TCRB transcripts. Measured with immunoSEQ multiplex PCR; TCRdb has only the in-frame clones, and not every one. The sample lists approximately 120,000 clones; 40% were seen once. CDR1 and CDR2 (germline): MNHEY, SMNVEV (reference sequence). With 6 bases clipped from V and 4 bases from J, the junction kept 5 bases outside the gene matches. The CDR3 has 14 amino acids. The chain joins TRBV27 to TRBJ1-5; 8 bases map to TRBD1. The TCR comes from a woman younger than 30 in good health. Sequencing used stem cell memory CD4+ T cells from blood. The DNA for the CDR3 is TGTGCCAGCAGAACAGGGGGTTGGAATCAGCCCCAGCATTTT. It is translated as CASRTGGWNQPQHF.